This T cell receptor beta chain was found in a study of T-cell reconstitution after alpha-beta-depleted transplantation in children. Note on this clonotype: Its antigen is unidentified.

TCRbeta library construction was performed incorporating unique molecular identifiers. TCRdb itself ran the PCR reads through MiXCR, one entry per CDR3 protein. Of around 200,000 distinct CDR3 sequences in the sample, around 8.4% were seen once. Notes on the study in general: Recipient T cells and thymic progenitors that survived gave rise to the high TCRbeta diversity observed at day 60 in some patients. The origin of alpha-beta T cells about two months after transplant was reportedly several hundred expanded graft clones. Hyperexpanded clones declined; after one year, newly produced T cells mostly supplied diversity.

This CDR3 region has 13 residues. V shed 6 bases and J shed 3 bases, with 15 bases lying between them. Germline V gives CDR1 DFQATT, CDR2 SNEGSKA (reference sequence). The chain employs TRBV20-1 and TRBJ2-7, with D possibly being TRBD1 or TRBD2 (6 bases each). Sequencing was performed on PBMCs, mostly from graft donor cells, taken 360 days after TCRalphabeta/CD19-depleted stem cell transplant. The source is a male patient under 10 years old who had a stem cell transplant for acute myeloid leukemia, so the T cells may come from the graft donor. CDR3 coding DNA: TGCAGTGCCCGAAGAGGGGGGAACTACGAGCAGTACTTC. Its protein product is CSARRGGNYEQYF.